The 25 T cell receptor beta chains listed next were all sequenced from one sample in a study of shared clonotypes between healthy human individuals (TCRdb year 2020). For the CD8 naive samples, CD45RO-negative cells were positively selected for CCR7, yielding a CD45RA+CCR7+ population from which TemRA cells were excluded. Library method: the immunoSEQ multiplex PCR assay. In its TCRdb copy, this immuneACCESS table keeps in-frame sequences only and misses some clones. Where compared with another copy, unresolved V genes explain less than half of these, and the others have no known cause. Present in this sample are about 550,000 clones, just under 97% of which were seen just once. The ten biggest clones cover less than 0.13% of the sample. Specimen: naive CD8+ T cells sorted from blood. Taken with the paper, the label for cell subset or site translates to: CD45RA+CCR7+. These receptors came from a woman younger than 45 in good health.

The chain combines TRBV7-6 with TRBJ2-3; the D is unclear. The V end was cut by 1 base, the J end by 6 bases, with 11 bases between. This CDR3 has 14 residues. Germline V gene sequence: CDR1 SGHVS, CDR2 FNYEAQ. CDR3 coding DNA: TGTGCCAGCAGCTTAGTAGGCGGAGTCGATACGCAGTATTTT. Encoded protein: CASSLVGGVDTQYF.

The genes are TRBV5-1 and TRBJ2-3; no definite D call. The CDR3 sequence is 15 residues long. Between the trimmed V and J ends, which lost 7 bases and 2 bases, there was a span of 17 bases. Germline V CDR1 and CDR2: SGHRS, YFSETQ. The CDR3 sequence is CASRKSSRITDTQYF. As DNA, the CDR3 is TGCGCCAGCCGTAAATCCTCACGGATCACAGATACGCAGTATTTT.

The V call is TRBV11-2, the J call TRBJ2-5; D unresolved. The DNA matches TRBJ2-7 better at its end, which makes the J call doubtful. This CDR3 is 19 amino acids long. Germline V gives CDR1 SGHAT, CDR2 FQNNGV. This CDR3 reads CASSLGSEFYLAHYYEQYF. CDR3 DNA: TGTGCCAGCAGCTTAGGCTCCGAGTTTTATTTGGCCCATTACTACGAGCAGTACTTC.

The chain carries TRBV11-2 and TRBJ1-1; D gene ambiguous. Germline V gene data show CDR1 as SGHAT and CDR2 as FQNNGV. The CDR3 consists of 15 residues. The ends were cut back, 2 bases at V and 0 bases at J, with 10 bases in the middle. CDR3 loop: CASSLNPLVNTEAFF. The CDR3 DNA follows: TGTGCCAGCAGCTTAAACCCGCTAGTGAACACTGAAGCTTTCTTT.

The J gene is TRBJ1-2, the V gene TRBV2, with no clear D. Trimming took off 11 bases at V and 8 bases at J, with 6 bases between the two ends. Germline CDR1 reads SNHLY; CDR2 reads FYNNEI. The CDR3 is 8 residues long. DNA of the CDR3: TGTGCCCCGGCGGGCTACACCTTC. Amino acids: CAPAGYTF.

A single count supports this clone. The CDR3 DNA reads as TGTGCCAGCTCCCGAGGCACCGGGGAGCTGTTTTTT. Its translation is CASSRGTGELFF. This chain joins TRBV9 and TRBJ2-2; D call uncertain. V was shortened by 7 bases and J by 4 bases, with 8 bases between the two germline ends. The CDR3 runs to 12 residues. Germline V gene lookup returns CDR1 SGDLS and CDR2 YYNGEE.

The chain links TRBV15 to TRBJ2-3; 11 bases are a match to TRBD2. The CDR3 runs to 17 residues. Germline V gene lookup returns CDR1 LNHNV and CDR2 YYDKDF (reference sequence). J lost 11 bases, V lost 0 bases, and 13 bases had no gene match. CDR3 sequence (DNA): TGTGCCACCAGCAGAGATGATGATAGCGGGAGGGCGAGGGGGCAGTATTTT. Its protein is CATSRDDDSGRARGQYF.

Comment on this clone: The same CDR3 also results from other DNA sequences found in this sample. This rearrangement joins TRBV27 to TRBJ1-1; weak D call: TRBD1 (5 bases). Germline-derived CDR1 and CDR2 are MNHEY and SMNVEV (reference sequence). This CDR3 has 13 amino acids. V was shortened by 2 bases and J by 6 bases, with 10 bases between the two germline ends. The CDR3 bases are TGTGCCAGCAGTTTAGGAGGAGGGGCTGAAGCTTTCTTT. This sequence encodes CASSLGGGAEAFF.

V usage is TRBV28 and J usage is TRBJ1-5; 7 nucleotides agree with TRBD1. This CDR3 has 15 residues. CDR1 is MDHEN and CDR2 is SYDVKM in the germline V gene. The J segment lost 3 bases and the V segment lost 1 base, leaving 3 bases of the junction unmatched. CDR3 amino acids: CASSLSGQLNQPQHF. The DNA of the CDR3 is TGTGCCAGCAGTTTATCGGGACAGCTCAATCAGCCCCAGCATTTT.

The chain combines TRBV6-5 with TRBJ2-1, with D perhaps TRBD2 (5 bases). Trimming removed 8 bases from V and 0 bases from J, with 11 bases in between. Germline V gene data show CDR1 as MNHEY and CDR2 as SVGAGI. This CDR3 has 14 amino acids. The CDR3 loop is CASWTGSSYNEQFF. The CDR3 coding sequence is TGTGCCAGCTGGACGGGAAGCTCCTACAATGAGCAGTTCTTC.

About this clone itself: The same CDR3 can be traced to other DNA sequences in this sample. This sequence joins TRBV28 and TRBJ2-7; D uncertain. The length of the CDR3 is 12 residues. Germline CDR1 is MDHEN and CDR2 is SYDVKM. V dropped 4 bases and J dropped 1 base, with 5 bases sitting between them. This CDR3 reads CASSSHSYEQYF. The CDR3 DNA is TGTGCCAGCAGTTCTCATTCCTACGAGCAGTACTTC.

The chain has TRBV28 and TRBJ2-5; possibly TRBD1 for D (6 bases). Germline lookup yields CDR1 MDHEN and CDR2 SYDVKM. V shed 4 bases and J shed 11 bases, with 11 bases lying between them. The CDR3 consists of 11 residues. CDR3 in amino acids: CASSSGVEQYF. In nucleotides, the CDR3 is TGTGCCAGCAGTTCAGGGGTGGAGCAGTACTTC.

CDR3 bases: TGTGCCAGCCTAACTCGGGACAGGGCCAAAGAATCCTACGAGCAGTACTTC. It encodes CASLTRDRAKESYEQYF. The chain couples TRBV28 to TRBJ2-7; 9 bases agree with TRBD1. The CDR3 is 17 residues long. Losses at the gene ends were 8 bases for V and 1 base for J; bases not matched to a gene: 15. Germline lookup yields CDR1 MDHEN and CDR2 SYDVKM.

The rearrangement joins TRBV15 to TRBJ2-7; 16 bases align to TRBD2. The trim removed 2 bases at V and 5 bases at J, leaving 6 bases unmatched. CDR3 length equals 17 residues. Germline values: CDR1 LNHNV, CDR2 YYDKDF (reference sequence). The CDR3 DNA reads as TGTGCCACCAGCAGACCGGGACTAGCGGGAGGGGCCCACGAGCAGTACTTC. It is translated as CATSRPGLAGGAHEQYF.

The chain uses TRBV7-9 and TRBJ2-1; 12 positions agree with TRBD2. V lost 5 bases and J lost 6; bases outside the gene matches: 8. The CDR3 totals 16 residues. Germline assignment: CDR1 SEHNR and CDR2 FQNEAQ (reference sequence). Here the CDR3 reads CASSPLTSGRINEQFF. CDR3 nucleotides: TGTGCCAGCAGCCCACTAACTAGCGGGAGGATCAATGAGCAGTTCTTC.

This chain uses TRBV11-1 with TRBJ1-1; D not certain. The germline V gene encodes CDR1 SGHAT and CDR2 FQDESV (reference sequence). This CDR3 is 15 amino acids long. V was shortened by 3 bases and J by 0 bases, with 11 bases between the two germline ends. The CDR3 here is CASSFDTDMNTEAFF. The CDR3 DNA sequence: TGTGCCAGCAGCTTCGATACAGACATGAACACTGAAGCTTTCTTT.

CDR3 nucleotide sequence: TGTGCCAGCAGTTCCACCCAACAGGGGTCCTTTTGGGAAAAACTGTTTTTT. This codes for CASSSTQQGSFWEKLFF. The chain has TRBV28 and TRBJ1-4; TRBD1 aligns across 7 bases. The CDR3 length is 17 residues. The germline gives CDR1 MDHEN, CDR2 SYDVKM. V lost 4 bases and J lost 8; bases outside the gene matches: 16.

The rearrangement joins TRBV4-1 to TRBJ2-7; either TRBD1 or TRBD2 may fit D (5 bases each). Trimming removed 2 bases from V and 5 bases from J, with 10 bases in between. Germline V CDR1 and CDR2: MGHRA, YSYEKL. The CDR3 runs to 13 residues. The CDR3 coding sequence is TGCGCCAGCAGCCAACCCCGGGACCACGAGCAGTACTTC. It is translated as CASSQPRDHEQYF.

The chain carries TRBV27 and TRBJ1-4, with a possible D match to TRBD1 (5 bases). In germline, CDR1 is MNHEY, CDR2 SMNVEV (reference sequence). This CDR3 contains 13 residues. Trimming removed 5 bases from V and 12 bases from J, with 16 bases in between. CDR3 in DNA: TGTGCCAGCAGTCCTCCCGGGACCACCGAACTGTTTTTT. Residues: CASSPPGTTELFF.

This clone was observed once. The chain couples TRBV4-1 to TRBJ1-1; a possible D gene is TRBD1 (6 bases). The V end was cut by 3 bases, the J end by 5 bases, with 16 bases between. The CDR3 loop spans 15 amino acids. CDR1 and CDR2 from the germline V gene are MGHRA and YSYEKL. The CDR3 is CASSHPGKGQTEAFF. CDR3 sequence (DNA): TGCGCCAGCAGCCACCCAGGGAAGGGACAAACTGAAGCTTTCTTT.

J is TRBJ1-1 and V is TRBV28; D is unclear. Germline V gives CDR1 MDHEN, CDR2 SYDVKM. The CDR3 is 14 residues long. Between the trimmed V and J ends, which lost 3 bases and 0 bases, there was a span of 8 bases. In nucleotides, the CDR3 is TGTGCCAGCAGTTTCTGGGTGATGAACACTGAAGCTTTCTTT. Residues: CASSFWVMNTEAFF.

The genes are TRBV7-2 and TRBJ2-7; D possibly corresponds to TRBD2 (7 bases). Per germline, CDR1 SGHTA and CDR2 FQGNSA. Trimming stripped 2 bases from V and 2 bases from J, with 19 bases between. CDR3 length: 17 amino acids. This chain's CDR3 is CASSLPGGGIFAYEQYF. The CDR3 DNA follows: TGTGCCAGCAGCTTACCGGGGGGCGGAATTTTCGCCTACGAGCAGTACTTC.

The J gene is TRBJ2-5, the V gene TRBV19; 12 nucleotides match TRBD2. Germline CDR1 LNHDA, CDR2 SQIVND (reference sequence). V was pared by 5 bases and J by 5 bases, with 18 bases of the junction left unmatched. There are 19 residues in the CDR3. The CDR3 coding sequence is TGTGCCAGTAGTCCAGACGGGACACAAAGACTAGCGGGAGTGGAGACCCAGTACTTC. This translates into CASSPDGTQRLAGVETQYF.

The table lists this clone with a count of one. The genes are TRBV21-1 and TRBJ1-5. TRBV21-1 is deemed a pseudogene. This CDR3 has 20 amino acids. CDR3: CASSKAWTQIRDVSNQPQHF. CDR3 DNA sequence: TGTGCCAGCAGCAAAGCTTGGACCCAAATACGGGACGTGAGCAATCAGCCCCAGCATTTT.

V usage is TRBV28 and J usage is TRBJ2-2; the D is unclear. This CDR3 is 14 amino acids long. V was clipped by 9 bases and J by 4 bases, with 15 bases between them. The germline gives CDR1 MDHEN, CDR2 SYDVKM. CDR3 in DNA: TGTGCCAGAGGGCCCCGTATTTCCACCGGGGAGCTGTTTTTT. This gives the protein CARGPRISTGELFF.